One sample yielded the 25 T cell receptor beta chains listed below, sequenced in a study of blood T cell repertoires in COVID-19. The protocol was immunoSEQ multiplex PCR, while the TCRdb copy is restricted to in-frame clones and leaves out a portion. The data contain 200,000 to 250,000 clones, about 91% of them singletons. Sequencing was done on a sample of peripheral blood. The receptors stem from a woman in her 30s with COVID-19, enrolled during active disease.

The rearrangement uses TRBV6-2 or TRBV6-3 and TRBJ2-5; unclear D gene. Trimming took off 2 bases at V and 6 bases at J, with 13 bases between the two ends. The germline V gene encodes CDR1 MNHEY and CDR2 SVGEGT. CDR3 length: 14 residues. CDR3 region: CASSYPPKRKTQYF. CDR3 in DNA: TGTGCCAGCAGTTACCCTCCTAAAAGAAAGACCCAGTACTTC.

The V and J genes are TRBV6-5 and TRBJ1-5, with 8 bases identical to TRBD1. The CDR3 runs 14 residues. Germline-derived CDR1 and CDR2 are MNHEY and SVGAGI. V was clipped by 6 bases and J by 2 bases; unmatched bases: 3. The CDR3 loop reads CASRPGQGNQPQHF. CDR3 coding DNA: TGTGCCAGCAGACCGGGACAGGGCAATCAGCCCCAGCATTTT.

The chain recombines TRBV5-1 with TRBJ2-1; D possibly corresponds to TRBD1 (6 bases). V was clipped by 4 bases and J by 4 bases, with 15 bases between them. The germline gives CDR1 SGHRS, CDR2 YFSETQ. The CDR3 totals 15 residues. The CDR3 DNA follows: TGCGCCAGCAGCCTAGGAGCCACAGGGTACAATGAGCAGTTCTTC. It translates to CASSLGATGYNEQFF.

The rearrangement links TRBV27 to TRBJ2-1; 9 bases align to TRBD2. V gave up 6 bases and J gave up 13 bases; unmatched junction bases: 16. Per the germline V gene, CDR1 is MNHEY and CDR2 is SMNVEV (reference sequence). The CDR3 runs 15 residues. CDR3 sequence: CASSWDMAAGGAQFF. CDR3 sequence (DNA): TGTGCCAGCAGCTGGGACATGGCAGCGGGAGGTGCCCAGTTCTTC.

On this clone itself: The same CDR3 can be traced to other DNA sequences in this sample. This chain links TRBV28 with TRBJ1-4; 8 bases are a match to TRBD1. The V gene end was trimmed by 5 bases and the J gene end by 7 bases; junction bases not matched to a gene: 6. There are 14 residues in the CDR3. CDR1 and CDR2 from the germline V gene are MDHEN and SYDVKM. The DNA of the CDR3 is TGTGCCAGCAGTCCTCAGGGGGCGGGTGAAAAACTGTTTTTT. Amino acid sequence: CASSPQGAGEKLFF.

The rearrangement links TRBV29-1 to TRBJ2-5; D is possibly TRBD2 (5 bases). Deletions cut 6 bases from V and 5 bases from J, with 19 bases between. This CDR3 has 14 residues. Germline V gene lookup returns CDR1 SQVTM and CDR2 ANQGSEA. CDR3 protein: CSVGYLLQRETQYF. For the CDR3, the DNA is TGCAGCGTAGGCTACCTCCTCCAGCGGGAGACCCAGTACTTC.

The chain uses TRBV27 and TRBJ1-5; no definite D call. Germline V lookup: CDR1 MNHEY, CDR2 SMNVEV (reference sequence). V was pared by 3 bases and J by 7 bases, with 7 bases between. CDR3 size: 12 residues. The CDR3 DNA sequence: TGTGCCAGCAGTTTCCCGGGACAGCCCCAGCATTTT. This codes for CASSFPGQPQHF.

The rearrangement uses TRBV9 and TRBJ2-1, with D hard to call. Trimming stripped 1 base from V and 2 bases from J, with 10 bases between. CDR1 SGDLS and CDR2 YYNGEE come from the germline V gene. The CDR3 sequence is 15 residues long. The chain's CDR3 is CASSVRHNPYNEQFF. CDR3 DNA sequence: TGTGCCAGCAGCGTAAGACACAACCCCTACAATGAGCAGTTCTTC.

V and J are TRBV29-1 and TRBJ2-5, with D possibly TRBD2 on 5 matching bases. This CDR3 comprises 14 residues. The germline CDR1 and CDR2 sequences are SQVTM and ANQGSEA. Trimming removed 4 bases from V and 4 bases from J, with 16 bases in between. The CDR3 here is CSVAVLPGGETQYF. In DNA form, the CDR3 reads TGCAGCGTTGCGGTCCTTCCTGGAGGAGAGACCCAGTACTTC. Using reference TRBV29-1 and TRBJ2-5 for the parts outside the CDR3, the full variable domain is SAVISQKPSRDICQRGTSLTIQCQVDSQVTMMFWYRQQPGQSLTLIATANQGSEATYESGFVIDKFPISRPNLTFSTLTVSNMSPEDSSIYLCSVAVLPGGETQYFGPGTRLLVL.

This clone was seen just once. V is TRBV6-7 and J is TRBJ1-5; 8 bases agree with TRBD1. TRBV6-7 carries the ORF label, with uncertain function. Trimming took 5 bases from V and 3 from J; bases not matched to a gene: 12. The CDR3 runs 17 residues. The CDR3 spells CASSTPTGGETNQPQHF. The CDR3 nucleotides read TGTGCCAGCAGTACGCCTACAGGGGGAGAGACCAATCAGCCCCAGCATTTT.

A few counts support this clone. The chain is built from TRBV11-1 and TRBJ1-1; D might be TRBD1 (5 bases). Deletions cut 3 bases from V and 4 bases from J, with 12 bases between. CDR3 length equals 14 residues. Germline CDR1 is SGHAT and CDR2 is FQDESV (reference sequence). The CDR3: CASSLVGEVTEAFF. The DNA for the CDR3 is TGTGCCAGCAGCTTGGTGGGGGAGGTCACTGAAGCTTTCTTT.

CDR3 DNA: TGTGCCAGTAGTATAGGTCCGAGCTCCTACAATGAGCAGTTCTTC. Protein product: CASSIGPSSYNEQFF. The rearrangement joins TRBV19 to TRBJ2-1, with unresolved D. V was pared by 1 base and J by 0 bases, with 7 bases between. The CDR3 length is 15 residues. The germline V gene encodes CDR1 LNHDA and CDR2 SQIVND (reference sequence). The complete variable domain, with remaining parts taken from reference TRBV19 and TRBJ2-1, reads DGGITQSPKYLFRKEGQNVTLSCEQNLNHDAMYWYRQDPGQGLRLIYYSQIVNDFQKGDIAEGYSVSREKKESFPLTVTSAQKNPTAFYLCASSIGPSSYNEQFFGPGTRLTVL.

The chain carries TRBV14 and TRBJ2-1; 10 nucleotides align to TRBD2. The V gene end was trimmed by 2 bases and the J gene end by 0 bases; junction bases not matched to a gene: 13. The germline V gene has CDR1 SGHDN and CDR2 FVKESK. The CDR3 consists of 20 residues. Here the CDR3 DNA reads TGTGCCAGCAGCCAAAAAGCGGGGGGGCTTTGGGCCCGCTCCTACAATGAGCAGTTCTTC. Its protein product is CASSQKAGGLWARSYNEQFF.

The V and J genes are TRBV19 and TRBJ2-7; TRBD1 aligns across 8 bases. The CDR3 consists of 15 residues. Germline CDR1 is LNHDA and CDR2 is SQIVND (reference sequence). V lost 2 bases and J lost 2; bases outside the gene matches: 5. DNA for the CDR3: TGTGCCAGTAGTATACTAACAGGGGGGACCTACGAGCAGTACTTC. This encodes CASSILTGGTYEQYF.

The chain combines TRBV4-1 with TRBJ1-5; unclear D gene. Germline V gene data show CDR1 as MGHRA and CDR2 as YSYEKL. CDR3 length: 18 amino acids. V lost 0 bases to trimming and J lost 2 bases, with 17 bases between them. The CDR3, as DNA: TGCGCCAGCAGCCAAGATGGAGTTTACCGGGTCGGCAATCAGCCCCAGCATTTT. This gives the protein CASSQDGVYRVGNQPQHF.

The chain couples TRBV7-9 to TRBJ1-2, with D unclear. Germline CDR1 is SEHNR and CDR2 is FQNEAQ (reference sequence). V lost 1 base to trimming and J lost 6 bases, with 12 bases between them. The CDR3 loop spans 14 amino acids. CDR3 amino acids: CASSLGGSAHGYTF. The CDR3 bases are TGTGCCAGCAGCTTAGGAGGCTCAGCCCATGGCTACACCTTC. The full variable domain, with the rest looked up from reference TRBV7-9 and TRBJ1-2, is DTGVSQNPRHKITKRGQNVTFRCDPISEHNRLYWYRQTLGQGPEFLTYFQNEAQLEKSRLLSDRFSAERPKGSFSTLEIQRTEQGDSAMYLCASSLGGSAHGYTFGSGTRLTVV.

The chain uses TRBV7-8 and TRBJ1-6; TRBD1 agrees at 10 bases. The CDR3 covers 15 residues. Germline CDR1 reads SGHVS; CDR2 reads FQNEAQ. Germline trimming cut 5 bases from V and 8 bases from J; bases unmatched to any gene: 6. The chain's CDR3 is CASSKGQGRYSPLHF. The DNA for the CDR3 is TGTGCCAGCAGCAAGGGACAGGGGCGTTATTCACCCCTCCACTTT.

This clone appeared a few times. The J gene is TRBJ2-3, the V gene TRBV2; 12 bases are shared with TRBD2. V lost 6 bases to trimming and J lost 0 bases; unmatched junction nucleotides: 7. CDR1 and CDR2 from the germline V gene are SNHLY and FYNNEI. The CDR3 is made up of 17 amino acids. CDR3 loop: CASRSGLAGTSTDTQYF. The CDR3 DNA follows: TGTGCCAGCAGATCCGGACTAGCGGGGACCAGCACAGATACGCAGTATTTT. Filled out from reference TRBV2 and TRBJ2-3, the complete variable domain reads EPEVTQTPSHQVTQMGQEVILRCVPISNHLYFYWYRQILGQKVEFLVSFYNNEISEKSEIFDDQFSVERPDGSNFTLKIRSTKLEDSAMYFCASRSGLAGTSTDTQYFGPGTRLTVL.

The chain recombines TRBV18 with TRBJ1-5; 8 bases agree with TRBD1. With V trimmed by 0 bases and J by 6 bases, 4 bases remained unmatched. The CDR3 is made up of 15 amino acids. The V gene's germline CDR1 is KGHSH and CDR2 LQKENI. Here the CDR3 reads CASSPPTGEGQPQHF. The DNA of the CDR3 is TGTGCCAGCTCACCACCGACAGGGGAGGGTCAGCCCCAGCATTTT. The entire variable domain, with the rest obtained from reference TRBV18 and TRBJ1-5, is as follows: NAGVMQNPRHLVRRRGQEARLRCSPMKGHSHVYWYRQLPEEGLKFMVYLQKENIIDESGMPKERFSAEFPKEGPSILRIQQVVRGDSAAYFCASSPPTGEGQPQHFGDGTRLSIL.

This clone was counted between two and nine times. The chain is built from TRBV7-6 and TRBJ2-1, with 9 bases that match TRBD2. In germline, CDR1 is SGHVS, CDR2 FNYEAQ. The CDR3 is 15 residues long. V lost 1 base and J lost 6; bases outside the gene matches: 4. CDR3 region: CASSLVAGAPNEQFF. CDR3 in DNA: TGTGCCAGCAGCTTAGTAGCGGGAGCCCCCAATGAGCAGTTCTTC.

The rearrangement uses TRBV15 and TRBJ2-7; 9 bases match TRBD1. Germline V gene sequence: CDR1 LNHNV, CDR2 YYDKDF (reference sequence). V lost 0 bases to trimming and J lost 0 bases; unmatched junction nucleotides: 6. The CDR3 is 17 residues long. Here the CDR3 reads CATSRDQGQGFSYEQYF. CDR3 in DNA: TGTGCCACCAGCAGAGATCAGGGACAGGGCTTCTCCTACGAGCAGTACTTC.

This clone came up once. V is TRBV4-3 and J is TRBJ1-6; D not certain. Germline V lookup: CDR1 LGHNA, CDR2 YSLEER. V dropped 3 bases and J dropped 8 bases, with 8 bases sitting between them. The CDR3 contains 13 residues. CDR3 protein: CASSHEFDSPLHF. CDR3 sequence (DNA): TGCGCCAGCAGCCACGAGTTTGATTCACCCCTCCACTTT.

This clone was seen a handful of times. The genes are TRBV7-9 and TRBJ1-1; possible D gene TRBD1, 6 bases. V lost 5 bases to trimming and J lost 6 bases, with 16 bases between them. Germline V gene lookup returns CDR1 SEHNR and CDR2 FQNEAQ (reference sequence). The CDR3 has 14 amino acids. CDR3 DNA: TGTGCCAGCAGCAAGGGGGGGAACCCCTCTGAAGCTTTCTTT. This gives the protein CASSKGGNPSEAFF.

The V and J genes are TRBV11-2 and TRBJ1-2; D is uncertain. Germline CDR1 reads SGHAT; CDR2 reads FQNNGV. The ends were cut back, 0 bases at V and 8 bases at J, with 13 bases in the middle. The CDR3 has 14 amino acids. The DNA for the CDR3 is TGTGCCAGCAGCTTAGACCGCCTCGTTCGGGGCTACACCTTC. Protein: CASSLDRLVRGYTF.

CDR3: CASSLGTGDRSYTF. The CDR3 coding sequence is TGCGCCAGCAGCCTCGGGACAGGGGATCGAAGCTACACCTTC. V and J are TRBV10-2 and TRBJ1-2; 10 nucleotides match TRBD1. The J segment lost 9 bases and the V segment lost 6 bases, leaving 10 bases of the junction unmatched. The CDR3 length is 14 residues. Germline CDR1 and CDR2: WSHSY and SAAADI.